These 10 T cell receptor beta chains came from one sample sequenced in a study of T cells in Graves' hyperthyroidism and ophthalmopathy. TCR beta CDR3 regions were amplified from RNA transcripts. HTBI primers drove first-round RT-PCR of the TCR CDR3. Using its own MiXCR run on the multiplex PCR reads, TCRdb lists one record per CDR3 protein. The data hold 300,000 to 450,000 distinct CDR3 sequences, with about 13% observed a single time. The sample comprised blood. These receptors originate from a woman aged 18-29 years with Graves' hyperthyroidism.

Of note for this clonotype: This could be a read error, since a much larger clone is one nucleotide away. V and J are TRBV4-3 and TRBJ1-1; 8 nucleotides align to TRBD1. The germline gives CDR1 LGHNA, CDR2 YSLEER. CDR3 length: 15 amino acids. The CDR3 sequence is CASSRGQGAFTEASF. The CDR3 DNA reads TGCGCCAGCAGCCGAGGACAGGGAGCGTTCACTGAAGCTTCCTTT.

The table lists this clonotype with a few counts. The chain joins TRBV7-9 to TRBJ2-5; 7 bases align to TRBD1. This CDR3 spans 15 amino acids. Germline trimming cut 5 bases from V and 4 bases from J; bases unmatched to any gene: 10. CDR1 is SEHNR, CDR2 FQNEAQ, per germline (reference sequence). CDR3 in amino acids: CASSLYRGRGETQYF. CDR3 DNA: TGTGCCAGCAGCCTATACAGGGGCAGAGGAGAGACCCAGTACTTC. The full variable domain, in which reference TRBV7-9 and TRBJ2-5 provide the parts outside the CDR3, is DTGVSQNPRHKITKRGQNVTFRCDPISEHNRLYWYRQTLGQGPEFLTYFQNEAQLEKSRLLSDRFSAERPKGSFSTLEIQRTEQGDSAMYLCASSLYRGRGETQYFGPGTRLLVL.

The sample holds many counts of this clonotype. The chain has TRBV20-1 and TRBJ1-1; possible D gene TRBD1, 6 bases. The CDR3 has 14 amino acids. Germline values: CDR1 DFQATT, CDR2 SNEGSKA (reference sequence). V was shortened by 0 bases and J by 5 bases, with 13 bases between the two germline ends. The CDR3 loop reads CSARDLGGQTEAFF. DNA of the CDR3: TGCAGTGCTAGAGATTTGGGTGGACAGACTGAAGCTTTCTTT.

This clonotype was observed at least ten times. The chain recombines TRBV3-1 with TRBJ1-5, with D maybe TRBD1 (6 bases). V was cut by 4 bases and J by 0 bases, with 10 bases left in between. The CDR3 is 15 residues long. Germline-derived CDR1 and CDR2 are LGHDT and YNNKEL (reference sequence). This chain's CDR3 is CASSLDRYSNQPQHF. The CDR3 DNA sequence: TGTGCCAGCAGCCTGGACAGATATAGCAATCAGCCCCAGCATTTT.

The chain recombines TRBV7-2 with TRBJ2-7, with D perhaps matching TRBD1 (5 bases). This CDR3 spans 14 amino acids. V dropped 4 bases and J dropped 3 bases, with 13 bases sitting between them. CDR1 is SGHTA and CDR2 is FQGNSA in the germline V gene. The CDR3: CASSSKTDYYEQYF. The CDR3 DNA reads as TGTGCCAGCAGCTCTAAGACAGATTACTACGAGCAGTACTTC.

Many counts were recorded for this clonotype. The J gene is TRBJ1-1, the V gene TRBV29-1; 7 nucleotides align to TRBD1. Germline lookup yields CDR1 SQVTM and CDR2 ANQGSEA. The CDR3 is made up of 13 amino acids. The V segment lost 6 bases and the J segment 1 base; nucleotides outside the gene matches: 5. CDR3 DNA sequence: TGCAGCGTAAACCAGGGGGGGAACACTGAAGCTTTCTTT. Encoded protein: CSVNQGGNTEAFF.

The rearrangement joins TRBV12-3 or TRBV12-4 to TRBJ1-4; no definite D call. The CDR3 extends over 18 amino acids. The V end lost 5 bases, the J end lost 3 bases, and 22 bases lay between the germline ends. CDR3 nucleotide sequence: TGTGCCAGCAGTCGCCGGTGGGGTGGGGTGACTGCTAATGAAAAACTGTTTTTT. As protein: CASSRRWGGVTANEKLFF.

This clonotype has a single count. The rearrangement joins TRBV7-2 to TRBJ2-3; D gene uncertain. Germline lookup yields CDR1 SGHTA and CDR2 FQGNSA. V was shortened by 4 bases and J by 0 bases, with 11 bases between the two germline ends. The CDR3 is 15 residues long. The CDR3 spells CASSSNVDSTDTQYF. As DNA, the CDR3 is TGTGCCAGCAGCTCCAACGTAGACAGCACAGATACGCAGTATTTT.

V usage is TRBV19 and J usage is TRBJ2-2; 7 bases map to TRBD2. CDR1 is LNHDA, CDR2 SQIVND, per germline (reference sequence). Trimming removed 6 bases from V and 6 bases from J; junction bases left unmatched: 7. The CDR3 is 14 residues long. The CDR3 DNA follows: TGTGCCAGTAGAGGGAGGGTGATATCCGGGGAGCTGTTTTTT. Its protein is CASRGRVISGELFF.

The chain combines TRBV5-1 with TRBJ2-7, with TRBD1 identical over 10 bases. The CDR3 consists of 14 residues. Germline lookup yields CDR1 SGHRS and CDR2 YFSETQ. The V segment lost 4 bases and the J segment 4 bases; nucleotides outside the gene matches: 5. The CDR3 spells CASSEWTGGYEQYF. The CDR3 DNA sequence: TGCGCCAGCAGCGAGTGGACAGGGGGATACGAGCAGTACTTC.